This T cell receptor beta chain originates from a study of early T cells in non-severe SARS-CoV-2 infection. Study background: Bulk RNA from unsorted whole blood was sequenced; chains were unpaired. Study results and limitations: The matching step, a VDJdb search, favored anti-spike CD8 responses and missed private and CD4 specificities.

Trimming pared 0 bases from V and 2 bases from J, leaving 6 bases between. This CDR3 has 15 amino acids. The germline gives CDR1 SGHNT, CDR2 YYREEE (reference sequence). This clonotype has just a few counts. Antigen: not known. From the 5' RACE reads, TCRdb called clonotypes with MiXCR, one entry per CDR3 protein. The sample lists roughly 30,000 distinct CDR3 sequences; under 6% were seen once. Sequenced material: whole blood. The TCR originated in an adult who was a healthcare worker with PCR-confirmed SARS-CoV-2 infection or an uninfected control (not recorded which). This chain uses TRBV5-4 with TRBJ2-6; D call uncertain. The CDR3 bases are TGTGCCAGCAGCTTGGGAGATACTGGGGCCAACGTCCTGACTTTC. As protein: CASSLGDTGANVLTF.